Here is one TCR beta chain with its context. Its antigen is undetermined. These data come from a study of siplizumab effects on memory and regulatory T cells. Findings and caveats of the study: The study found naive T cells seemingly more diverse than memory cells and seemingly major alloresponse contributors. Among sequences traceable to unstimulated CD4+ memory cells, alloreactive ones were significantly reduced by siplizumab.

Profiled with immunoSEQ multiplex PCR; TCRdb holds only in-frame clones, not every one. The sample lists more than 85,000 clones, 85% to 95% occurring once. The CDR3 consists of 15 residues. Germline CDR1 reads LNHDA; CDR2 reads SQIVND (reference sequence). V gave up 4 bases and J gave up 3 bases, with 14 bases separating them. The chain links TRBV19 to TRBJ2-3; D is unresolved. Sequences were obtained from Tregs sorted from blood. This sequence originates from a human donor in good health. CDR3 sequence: CASSTNRIGTDTQYF. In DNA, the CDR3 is TGTGCCAGTAGTACCAATCGGATTGGGACAGATACGCAGTATTTT.